The source of this T cell receptor beta chain is a study of cytotoxic CD8 clonotypes in ibrutinib-treated CLL. Study context: Overall, roughly 25 responses were partial and 2 complete; following median roughly 72 months, roughly 14 patients stayed remitted and about 12 progressed. Study-wide results and caveats: Age-matched healthy donor levels were exceeded by baseline clonality, which tracked circulating CD8+ T-cell counts.

To note about this clone: Antigen: not known.

The CDR3 length is 14 residues. V shed 4 bases and J shed 0 bases, with 10 bases lying between them. The germline CDR1 and CDR2 sequences are LGHNA and YSLEER. Sequencing was designed to attain a depth spanning 1 in 200,000 to 1 in 1 million T cells. Assay used: immunoSEQ multiplex PCR; TCRdb lists only in-frame clones, some missing. The data show tens of thousands of clones, with 85% to 90% seen just once and under 7% held by the top ten. This material consisted of PBMCs, taken before ibrutinib treatment. The sequence derives from a human donor with chronic lymphocytic leukemia. The chain employs TRBV4-3 and TRBJ2-7; no reliable D call. This CDR3 is CASSLATSSYEQYF. CDR3 DNA sequence: TGCGCCAGCAGCCTTGCGACGAGCTCCTACGAGCAGTACTTC.